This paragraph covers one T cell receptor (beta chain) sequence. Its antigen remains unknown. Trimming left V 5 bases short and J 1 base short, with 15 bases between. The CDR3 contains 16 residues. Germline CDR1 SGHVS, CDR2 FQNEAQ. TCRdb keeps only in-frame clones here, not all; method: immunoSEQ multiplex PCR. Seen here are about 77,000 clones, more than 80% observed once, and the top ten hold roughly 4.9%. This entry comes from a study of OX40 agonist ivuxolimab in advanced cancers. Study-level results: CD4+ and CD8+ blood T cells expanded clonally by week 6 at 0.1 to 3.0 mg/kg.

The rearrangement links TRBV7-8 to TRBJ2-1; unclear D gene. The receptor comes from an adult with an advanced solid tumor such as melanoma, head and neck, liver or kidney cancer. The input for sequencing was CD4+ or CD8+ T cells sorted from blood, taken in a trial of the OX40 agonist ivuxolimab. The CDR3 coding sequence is TGTGCCAGCAGCCATGGCCGGTCTAGATCCTACAATGAGCAGTTCTTC. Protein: CASSHGRSRSYNEQFF. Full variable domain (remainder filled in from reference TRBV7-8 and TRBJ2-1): GAGVSQSPRYKVAKRGQDVALRCDPISGHVSLFWYQQALGQGPEFLTYFQNEAQLDKSGLPSDRFFAERPEGSVSTLKIQRTQQEDSAVYLCASSHGRSRSYNEQFFGPGTRLTVL.